This TCR beta chain was documented in a study of T cells in Graves' hyperthyroidism and ophthalmopathy. V was shortened by 4 bases and J by 4 bases, with 17 bases between the two germline ends. This CDR3 has 16 residues. Germline V lookup: CDR1 SGHRS, CDR2 YFSETQ. Amplified regions were TCR beta CDR3 sequences from RNA transcripts. The HTBI primer set served for first-round RT-PCR of the TCR CDR3. In TCRdb, the multiplex PCR reads were re-called with MiXCR into one record per CDR3 protein. This repertoire shows about 600,000 distinct CDR3 sequences, 16% found once; its top ten account for roughly 3.5%.

This chain uses TRBV5-1 with TRBJ2-2, with D tentatively TRBD2 (7 bases). This TCR was recovered from a woman aged 40 to 55 with Graves' ophthalmopathy. Specimen: blood. The CDR3 loop reads CASSHSRGAGTGELFF. The CDR3 bases are TGCGCCAGCAGCCATAGTCGGGGGGCAGGCACCGGGGAGCTGTTTTTT.